A single sample is the source of the 19 T cell receptor beta chains below, sequenced in a study of cytomegalovirus exposure and HLA in healthy donors. Both 60 Vbeta primers and 13 Jbeta primers went into the PCR. The assay was immunoSEQ multiplex PCR, and TCRdb's table has in-frame clones only and misses some. Of around 100,000 clones listed, 75% to 90% are singletons. The sequenced sample consisted of PBMCs. The receptors stem from a man aged 30 to 45 in good health and CMV-seronegative.

The chain uses TRBV28 and TRBJ2-2; 7 bases are shared with TRBD2. With 4 bases clipped from V and 0 bases from J, the junction kept 5 bases outside the gene matches. The V gene's germline CDR1 is MDHEN and CDR2 SYDVKM. The CDR3 is 16 residues long. The CDR3: CASSSPRGANTGELFF. The CDR3 bases are TGTGCCAGCAGTTCCCCCCGGGGGGCGAACACCGGGGAGCTGTTTTTT.

The gene calls are TRBV28 and TRBJ2-7; tentative D call: TRBD2 (5 bases). This CDR3 comprises 14 residues. In germline, CDR1 is MDHEN, CDR2 SYDVKM. The V end was cut by 7 bases, the J end by 3 bases, with 16 bases between. CDR3 nucleotides: TGTGCCAGCAAGGGAGCGGACCATTACTACGAGCAGTACTTC. Translation: CASKGADHYYEQYF.

V usage is TRBV5-1 and J usage is TRBJ2-3; tentatively, D is TRBD2 (7 bases). CDR1 is SGHRS, CDR2 YFSETQ, per germline. The CDR3 has 13 residues. Trimming left V 7 bases short and J 2 bases short, with 11 bases between. CDR3 in DNA: TGCGCCAGCGGCGGGGGCCTCACAGATACGCAGTATTTT. Translation: CASGGGLTDTQYF.

J is TRBJ2-7 and V is TRBV9, with TRBD2 as a possible D gene (6 bases). The germline V gene has CDR1 SGDLS and CDR2 YYNGEE. The V and J ends lost 0 bases and 7 bases respectively, with 17 bases between them. There are 15 residues in the CDR3. The CDR3 spells CASSVGETNRGEQYF. The CDR3 coding sequence is TGTGCCAGCAGCGTAGGAGAGACAAACCGGGGGGAGCAGTACTTC.

This clone has more than one count but fewer than ten. The J gene is TRBJ2-1, the V gene TRBV13; TRBD2 matches 12 bases. J gave up 1 base and V 5 bases, and 9 bases lay outside the gene matches. Germline-derived CDR1 and CDR2 are PRHDT and FYEKMQ (reference sequence). The CDR3 sequence is 18 residues long. The CDR3 coding sequence is TGTGCCAGCAGCACATGGACTAGCGGGGCGACTTCCTACAATGAGCAGTTCTTC. It codes for CASSTWTSGATSYNEQFF.

This chain joins TRBV11-3 and TRBJ2-2; possible D gene TRBD2, 5 bases. Trimming pared 4 bases from V and 6 bases from J, leaving 12 bases between. Germline-derived CDR1 and CDR2 are SGHNT and YENEEA. The CDR3 length is 14 residues. This chain's CDR3 is CASSSIEGPGELFF. The CDR3 DNA sequence: TGTGCCAGCAGCTCCATAGAGGGTCCCGGGGAGCTGTTTTTT.

The rearrangement links TRBV7-9 to TRBJ1-2; a possible D gene is TRBD1 (5 bases). CDR3 length: 13 amino acids. V was cut by 5 bases and J by 5 bases, with 12 bases left in between. The germline V gene has CDR1 SEHNR and CDR2 FQNEAQ (reference sequence). The CDR3 reads CASSGGDLYGYTF. CDR3 DNA sequence: TGTGCCAGCAGCGGGGGGGACTTATATGGCTACACCTTC.

CDR3 region: CASAVLGATEAFF. DNA of the CDR3: TGTGCTAGTGCCGTCTTAGGGGCAACTGAAGCTTTCTTT. The V and J genes are TRBV12-5 and TRBJ1-1, with D perhaps matching TRBD1 (5 bases). Trimming stripped 7 bases from V and 5 bases from J, with 14 bases between. The CDR3 has 13 residues. The germline CDR1 and CDR2 sequences are LGHNT and FRNRAP.

This chain links TRBV11-3 with TRBJ1-1; TRBD1 matches 9 bases. V was pared by 5 bases and J by 5 bases, with 6 bases of the junction left unmatched. Germline V lookup: CDR1 SGHNT, CDR2 YENEEA. This CDR3 has 14 residues. This CDR3 is CASSLGQGSTEAFF. As DNA, the CDR3 is TGTGCCAGCAGCCTCGGACAGGGGTCTACTGAAGCTTTCTTT.

This chain uses TRBV9 with TRBJ2-1; 7 bases are a match to TRBD2. Per germline, CDR1 SGDLS and CDR2 YYNGEE. This CDR3 has 15 amino acids. V was clipped by 1 base and J by 3 bases; unmatched bases: 4. The CDR3 sequence is CASSVNRGGYNEQFF. The CDR3 DNA sequence: TGTGCCAGCAGCGTAAACCGCGGGGGCTACAATGAGCAGTTCTTC.

The chain uses TRBV9 and TRBJ2-3, with D possibly TRBD2 on 6 matching bases. Trimming pared 4 bases from V and 5 bases from J, leaving 14 bases between. The CDR3 is 14 amino acids. Germline CDR1 SGDLS, CDR2 YYNGEE. This chain's CDR3 is CASSLGGSGDTQYF. In nucleotides, the CDR3 is TGTGCCAGCAGCCTCGGCGGTAGCGGAGATACGCAGTATTTT.

This clone was observed a few times. CDR3: CASRLLAGPPPYNEQFF. CDR3 DNA: TGCGCCAGCAGGTTACTAGCGGGGCCTCCTCCCTACAATGAGCAGTTCTTC. V is TRBV4-1 and J is TRBJ2-1; 10 bases are a match to TRBD2. CDR1 is MGHRA, CDR2 YSYEKL, per germline. J lost 2 bases, V lost 6 bases, and 10 bases had no gene match. The CDR3 length is 17 residues.

This chain joins TRBV6-1 and TRBJ1-6, with D possibly TRBD1 on 5 matching bases. CDR3 length: 14 amino acids. V was clipped by 5 bases and J by 9 bases, with 14 bases between them. Germline CDR1 MNHNS, CDR2 SASEGT. The CDR3 loop reads CASSPGGGGSPLHF. The CDR3 DNA reads as TGTGCCAGCAGTCCTGGGGGGGGAGGTTCACCCCTCCACTTT.

The chain combines TRBV7-8 with TRBJ1-6; TRBD1 is a possible D gene (5 bases). CDR3 length equals 16 residues. V was shortened by 0 bases and J by 4 bases, with 10 bases between the two germline ends. Germline V gene sequence: CDR1 SGHVS, CDR2 FQNEAQ. The CDR3 sequence: CASSLADGGYNSPLHF. The CDR3 coding sequence is TGTGCCAGCAGCTTAGCCGATGGGGGGTATAATTCACCCCTCCACTTT. The full variable domain, rest sourced from reference TRBV7-8 and TRBJ1-6, is GAGVSQSPRYKVAKRGQDVALRCDPISGHVSLFWYQQALGQGPEFLTYFQNEAQLDKSGLPSDRFFAERPEGSVSTLKIQRTQQEDSAVYLCASSLADGGYNSPLHFGNGTRLTVT.

Written as DNA, the CDR3 is TGTGCCTGGAGAGAGGACAGATCTGGCGGCTACACCTTC. Encoded protein: CAWREDRSGGYTF. The chain joins TRBV30 to TRBJ1-2; possible D gene TRBD1, 6 bases. Germline V gene sequence: CDR1 GTSNPN, CDR2 SVGIG (reference sequence). Trimming took off 3 bases at V and 8 bases at J, with 16 bases between the two ends. The CDR3 consists of 13 residues.

V usage is TRBV5-1 and J usage is TRBJ2-7; no firm D call. V shed 2 bases and J shed 3 bases, with 6 bases lying between them. CDR1 and CDR2 from the germline V gene are SGHRS and YFSETQ. This CDR3 region has 12 residues. DNA for the CDR3: TGCGCCAGCAGCTTATCCGGCTACGAGCAGTACTTC. Translated, it gives CASSLSGYEQYF.

This chain connects TRBV28 to TRBJ1-1; D is unresolved. The CDR3 has 13 amino acids. Trimming removed 6 bases at V and 0 bases at J, with 8 bases between. CDR1 is MDHEN, CDR2 SYDVKM, per germline. Here the CDR3 reads CASRPTMNTEAFF. In nucleotides, the CDR3 is TGTGCCAGCAGACCTACTATGAACACTGAAGCTTTCTTT.

The chain links TRBV5-1 to TRBJ2-7, with unresolved D. The V gene's germline CDR1 is SGHRS and CDR2 YFSETQ. Trimming cost V 3 bases and J 0 bases, with 7 bases left between them. CDR3 size: 13 residues. Here the CDR3 DNA reads TGCGCCAGCAGCTGGGCAGACTCCTACGAGCAGTACTTC. Encoded protein: CASSWADSYEQYF.

J is TRBJ2-5 and V is TRBV29-1; D uncertain. The CDR3 extends over 11 amino acids. CDR1 is SQVTM and CDR2 is ANQGSEA in the germline V gene. CDR3 loop: CTSRQAETQYF. DNA for the CDR3: TGCACGTCCCGCCAAGCAGAGACCCAGTACTTC.